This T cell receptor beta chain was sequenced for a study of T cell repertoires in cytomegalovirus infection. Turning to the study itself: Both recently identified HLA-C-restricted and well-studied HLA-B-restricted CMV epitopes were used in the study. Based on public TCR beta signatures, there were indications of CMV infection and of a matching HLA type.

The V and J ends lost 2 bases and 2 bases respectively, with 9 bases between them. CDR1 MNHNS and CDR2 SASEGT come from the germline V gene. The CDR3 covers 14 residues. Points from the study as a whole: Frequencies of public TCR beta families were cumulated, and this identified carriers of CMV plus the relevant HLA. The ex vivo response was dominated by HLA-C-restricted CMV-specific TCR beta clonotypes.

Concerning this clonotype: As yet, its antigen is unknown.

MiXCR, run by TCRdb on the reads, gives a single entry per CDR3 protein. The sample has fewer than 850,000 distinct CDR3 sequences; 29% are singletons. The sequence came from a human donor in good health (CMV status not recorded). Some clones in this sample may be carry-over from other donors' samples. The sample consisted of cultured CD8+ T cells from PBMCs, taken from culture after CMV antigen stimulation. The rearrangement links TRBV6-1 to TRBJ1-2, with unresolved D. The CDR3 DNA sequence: TGTGCCAGCAGTGAACTACTCGGGAACTATGGCTACACCTTC. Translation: CASSELLGNYGYTF.